A single T cell receptor (beta chain) is shown here with its context. The antigen remains undetermined. This CDR3 is built from 15 residues. V dropped 10 bases and J dropped 3 bases, with 21 bases sitting between them. Germline V gene data show CDR1 as ENHRY and CDR2 as SYGVKD. Amplification used 60 Vbeta primers and 13 Jbeta primers. Libraries were prepared by immunoSEQ multiplex PCR; TCRdb keeps only in-frame clonotypes and omits some of them. This sample has roughly 180,000 clones, with approximately 80% found just once. This sample was taken from a study of cytomegalovirus exposure and HLA in healthy donors. Findings and caveats of the study: Published work reported that the classifier diagnosed cytomegalovirus status with high specificity and sensitivity. Researchers left out some V segments, among them TRBV6-2 and TRBV6-3, as indistinguishable.

This TCR was recovered from a woman in her thirties in good health and CMV-seropositive. Sequenced sample: PBMCs. This chain uses TRBV10-3 with TRBJ1-1, with D unresolved. The DNA for the CDR3 is TGTGCCACTCTGGACTTCAGGAGGTCGGACACTGAAGCTTTCTTT. This codes for CATLDFRRSDTEAFF.